This TCR beta chain originates from a study of T cell responses to AZD1222 COVID-19 vaccine. The protocol was immunoSEQ multiplex PCR, while the TCRdb copy is restricted to in-frame clones and leaves out a portion. Altogether 160,000 or so clones are present, 90% being singletons, with the ten largest covering roughly 1.6%. The CDR3 is 15 residues long. Trimming cost V 4 bases and J 7 bases, with 16 bases left between them. The germline V gene encodes CDR1 SGHAT and CDR2 FQNNGV. The source of this sequence is an adult who received the AZD1222 COVID-19 vaccine. The chain recombines TRBV11-2 with TRBJ2-2; D may be TRBD1 or TRBD2 (5 bases each). Sample: peripheral blood, taken 28 days after the second AZD1222 dose. CDR3 bases: TGTGCCAGCAGCTCTAGAGGGGATGTGAACGGGGAGCTGTTTTTT. It codes for CASSSRGDVNGELFF.